The rows below give T cell receptor beta chains drawn from one sample of a study of metastatic and nonmetastatic thyroid tumors. TCRdb called clones again from the PCR reads with MiXCR. The sample has about 39,000 clones; approximately 17% are singletons. The material sequenced was tumor tissue. These TCRs come from a female donor with papillary thyroid cancer or a benign thyroid nodule (not recorded which). Some clones in this sample may be carry-over from other donors' samples. Both conserved end residues are part of each CDR3. Each record gives: D gene, clone size, J gene, V gene, CDR3 length, CDR3 protein, CDR3 DNA. D genes are given only for firm matches. Clone size is given for some rows only: seen once, a few or many times, or a class if the clone is expanded.

NA NA TRBJ1-1 TRBV12-3/TRBV12-4 14 CASSLSTVDTEAFF TGTGCCAGCAGTTTATCGACAGTGGACACTGAAGCTTTCTTT
NA few TRBJ2-1 TRBV28 13 CASSLGNSERKFF TGTGCCAGCAGTTTAGGGAATAGCGAAAGGAAGTTCTTC
TRBD2 NA TRBJ2-1 TRBV20-1 16 CSAEGLAGTSGNEQFF TGCAGTGCTGAGGGACTAGCGGGGACTTCTGGCAATGAGCAGTTCTTC
NA NA TRBJ2-7 TRBV7-9 14 CASSSPGSPYEHYF TGTGCCAGCAGCAGCCCCGGGAGTCCCTACGAGCACTACTTC
NA few TRBJ1-1 TRBV6-1 15 CASSVEGPMNTQAFF TGTGCCAGCAGCGTGGAGGGGCCTATGAACACTCAAGCTTTCTTT
TRBD2 many TRBJ2-3 TRBV10-3 14 CAIGREFSTDTQYF TGTGCCATCGGGAGGGAATTCTCCACAGATACGCAGTATTTT
NA medium-sized TRBJ2-7 TRBV6-1 14 CASSRTLLTYEQYF TGTGCCAGCAGCCGGACTTTGCTAACCTACGAGCAGTACTTC
NA many TRBJ2-1 TRBV20-1 14 CSASHNDRSNEQFF TGCAGTGCTAGCCATAACGACAGGTCCAATGAGCAGTTCTTC
NA many TRBJ2-7 TRBV29-1 11 CSVEVLGEQYF TGCAGCGTTGAAGTACTAGGCGAGCAGTACTTC
NA many TRBJ2-7 TRBV4-3 15 CASSQGFSNSYEQYF TGCGCCAGCAGCCAAGGGTTCAGCAACTCCTACGAGCAGTACTTC
NA many TRBJ1-6 TRBV19 17 CASSRLLVPGGNSPLHF TGTGCCAGTAGTAGGCTTTTGGTGCCCGGAGGGAATTCACCCCTCCACTTT
TRBD2 many TRBJ2-1 TRBV6-6 19 CASPLVREGLQGSYNEQFF TGTGCCAGCCCACTTGTGAGGGAGGGCCTTCAAGGCTCCTACAATGAGCAGTTCTTC
NA medium-sized TRBJ1-2 TRBV12-3/TRBV12-4 11 CASSSPYGYTF TGTGCCAGCAGTTCACCCTATGGCTACACCTTC
TRBD2 many TRBJ2-1 TRBV27 15 CASRKLAGGGYEQFF TGTGCCAGCAGAAAACTAGCGGGAGGGGGGTATGAGCAGTTCTTC
NA many TRBJ1-6 TRBV12-3/TRBV12-4 13 CASSRQANSPLHF TGTGCCAGCAGTCGACAGGCCAATTCACCCCTCCACTTT
NA many TRBJ1-2 TRBV4-1 15 CASSQGTGYNYGYTF TGCGCCAGCAGCCAGGGGACCGGATATAACTATGGCTACACCTTC
NA many TRBJ2-7 TRBV30 11 CAWSGSYEQYF TGTGCCTGGAGTGGGTCCTACGAGCAGTACTTC
NA few TRBJ2-7 TRBV20-1 14 CIALRRGGAYEQYF TGCATTGCCCTCCGAAGGGGGGGGGCCTACGAGCAGTACTTC
NA NA TRBJ1-2 TRBV27 16 CASSVETGRPFYGYTF TGTGCCAGCAGCGTAGAAACGGGCCGCCCCTTCTATGGCTACACCTTC
NA NA TRBJ2-7 TRBV20-1 15 CSATPSVSGRGEQYF TGCAGTGCTACCCCTAGCGTGAGTGGGCGGGGCGAGCAGTACTTC
NA many TRBJ2-3 TRBV2 17 CASSESQAETNSDTQYF TGTGCCAGCAGTGAAAGTCAGGCAGAGACAAACTCAGATACGCAGTATTTT
NA many TRBJ1-2 TRBV6-2/TRBV6-3 16 CASRPVGPGPNYGYTF TGTGCCAGCAGGCCCGTGGGGCCAGGGCCTAACTATGGCTACACCTTC
NA medium-sized TRBJ2-1 TRBV20-1 12 CSGPRGPDEQFF TGCAGTGGCCCGCGGGGGCCCGATGAGCAGTTCTTC
TRBD1 many TRBJ2-5 TRBV6-1 21 CASSVYYPGQGFFPSKETQYF TGTGCCAGCAGTGTATATTATCCGGGACAGGGGTTTTTTCCTAGCAAAGAGACCCAGTACTTC
TRBD1 many TRBJ1-4 TRBV30 14 CAWSDGTGQEKLFF TGTGCCTGGAGCGACGGGACAGGGCAAGAAAAACTGTTTTTT
NA NA TRBJ1-1 TRBV6-4 13 CASSDRDNTEAFF TGTGCCAGCAGCGATCGGGACAACACTGAAGCTTTCTTT
NA few TRBJ1-1 TRBV5-1 15 CASSLLRPVNTEAFF TGCGCCAGCAGTTTATTGAGGCCGGTGAACACTGAAGCTTTCTTT